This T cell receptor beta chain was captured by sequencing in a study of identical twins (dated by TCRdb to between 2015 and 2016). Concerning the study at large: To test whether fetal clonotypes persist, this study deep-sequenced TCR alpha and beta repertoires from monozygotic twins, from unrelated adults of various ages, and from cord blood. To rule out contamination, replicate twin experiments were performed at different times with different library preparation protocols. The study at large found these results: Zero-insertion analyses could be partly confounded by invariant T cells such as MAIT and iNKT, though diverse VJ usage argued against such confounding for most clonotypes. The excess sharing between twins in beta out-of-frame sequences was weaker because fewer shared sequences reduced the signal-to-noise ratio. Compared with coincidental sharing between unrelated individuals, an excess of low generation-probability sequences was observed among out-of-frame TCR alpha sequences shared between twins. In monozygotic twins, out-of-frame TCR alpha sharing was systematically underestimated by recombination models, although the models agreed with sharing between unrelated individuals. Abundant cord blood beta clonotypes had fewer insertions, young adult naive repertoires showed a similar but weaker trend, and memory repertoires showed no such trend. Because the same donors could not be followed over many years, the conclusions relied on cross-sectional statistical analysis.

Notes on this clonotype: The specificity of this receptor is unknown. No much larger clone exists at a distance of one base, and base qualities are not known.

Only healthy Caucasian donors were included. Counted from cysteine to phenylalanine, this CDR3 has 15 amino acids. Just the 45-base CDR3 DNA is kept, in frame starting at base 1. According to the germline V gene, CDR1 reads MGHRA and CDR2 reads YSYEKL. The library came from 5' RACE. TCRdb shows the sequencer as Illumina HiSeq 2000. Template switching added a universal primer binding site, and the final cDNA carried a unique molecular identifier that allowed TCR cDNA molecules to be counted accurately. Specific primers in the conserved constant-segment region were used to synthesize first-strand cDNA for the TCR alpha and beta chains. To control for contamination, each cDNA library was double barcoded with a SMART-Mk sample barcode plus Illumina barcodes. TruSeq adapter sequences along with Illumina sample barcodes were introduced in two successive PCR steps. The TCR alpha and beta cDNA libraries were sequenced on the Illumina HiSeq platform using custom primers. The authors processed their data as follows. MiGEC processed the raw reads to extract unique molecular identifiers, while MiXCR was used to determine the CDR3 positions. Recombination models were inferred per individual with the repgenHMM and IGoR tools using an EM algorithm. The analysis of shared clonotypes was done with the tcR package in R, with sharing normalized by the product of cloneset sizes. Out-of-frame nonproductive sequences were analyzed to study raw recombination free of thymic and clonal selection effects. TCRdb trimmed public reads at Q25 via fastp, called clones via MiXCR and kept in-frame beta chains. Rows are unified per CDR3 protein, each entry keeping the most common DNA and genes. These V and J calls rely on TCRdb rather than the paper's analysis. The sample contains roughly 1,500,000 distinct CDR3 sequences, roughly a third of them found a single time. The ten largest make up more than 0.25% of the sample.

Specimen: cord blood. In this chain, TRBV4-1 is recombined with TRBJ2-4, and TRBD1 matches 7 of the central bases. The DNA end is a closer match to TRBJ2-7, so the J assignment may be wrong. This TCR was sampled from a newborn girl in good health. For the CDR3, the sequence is CASSLGQVTYDEQYF. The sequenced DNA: TGCGCCAGCAGCCTTGGACAGGTAACCTACGACGAGCAGTACTTC.